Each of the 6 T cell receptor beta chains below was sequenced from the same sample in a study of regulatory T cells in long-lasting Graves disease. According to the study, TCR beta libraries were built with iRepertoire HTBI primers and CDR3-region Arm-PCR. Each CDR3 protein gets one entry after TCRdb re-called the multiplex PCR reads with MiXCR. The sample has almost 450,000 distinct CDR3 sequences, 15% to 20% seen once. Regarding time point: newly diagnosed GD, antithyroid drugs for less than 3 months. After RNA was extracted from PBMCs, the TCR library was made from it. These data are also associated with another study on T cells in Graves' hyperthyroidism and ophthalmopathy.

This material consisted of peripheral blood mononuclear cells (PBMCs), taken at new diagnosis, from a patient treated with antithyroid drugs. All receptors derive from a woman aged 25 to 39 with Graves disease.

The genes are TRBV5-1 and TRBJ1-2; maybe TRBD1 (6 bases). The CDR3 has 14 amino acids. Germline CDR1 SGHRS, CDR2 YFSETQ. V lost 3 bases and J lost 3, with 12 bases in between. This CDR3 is CASSSEAGDYGYTF. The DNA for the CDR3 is TGCGCCAGCAGCTCCGAGGCAGGGGACTATGGCTACACCTTC.

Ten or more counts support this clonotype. The CDR3 spells CASAWGTRTDTQYF. Written as DNA, the CDR3 is TGTGCTAGTGCCTGGGGGACCCGCACAGATACGCAGTATTTT. J is TRBJ2-3 and V is TRBV12-5; either TRBD1 or TRBD2 may fit D (5 bases each). This CDR3 is 14 amino acids long. CDR1 and CDR2 from the germline V gene are LGHNT and FRNRAP. Between the trimmed V and J ends, which lost 7 bases and 1 base, there was a span of 12 bases.

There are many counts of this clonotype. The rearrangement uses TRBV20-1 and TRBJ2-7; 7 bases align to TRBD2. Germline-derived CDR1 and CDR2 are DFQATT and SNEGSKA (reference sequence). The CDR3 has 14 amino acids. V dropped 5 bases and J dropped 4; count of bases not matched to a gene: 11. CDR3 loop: CSALPGGSSYEQYF. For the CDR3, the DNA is TGCAGTGCTCTTCCTGGCGGGAGCTCTTACGAGCAGTACTTC.

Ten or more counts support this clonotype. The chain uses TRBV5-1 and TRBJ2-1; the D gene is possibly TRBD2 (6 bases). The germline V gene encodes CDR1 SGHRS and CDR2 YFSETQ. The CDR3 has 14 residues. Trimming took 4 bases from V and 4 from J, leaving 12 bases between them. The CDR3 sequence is CASSPGLNYNEQFF. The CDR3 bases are TGCGCCAGCAGCCCGGGACTTAATTACAATGAGCAGTTCTTC.

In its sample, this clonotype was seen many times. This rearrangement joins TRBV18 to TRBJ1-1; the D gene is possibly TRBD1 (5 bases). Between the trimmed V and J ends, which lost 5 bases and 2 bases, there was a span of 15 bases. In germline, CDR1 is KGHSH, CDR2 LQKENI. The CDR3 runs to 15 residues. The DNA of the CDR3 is TGTGCCAGCTCATCGGGACGGAATACCAACACTGAAGCTTTCTTT. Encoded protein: CASSSGRNTNTEAFF.

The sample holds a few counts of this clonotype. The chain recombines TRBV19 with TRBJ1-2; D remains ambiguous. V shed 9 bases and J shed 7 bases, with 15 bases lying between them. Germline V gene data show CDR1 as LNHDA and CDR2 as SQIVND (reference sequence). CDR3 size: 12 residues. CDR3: CASQAGLSGYTF. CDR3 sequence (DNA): TGTGCCAGCCAAGCGGGCCTGAGTGGCTACACCTTC.